This TCR beta chain was captured by sequencing in a study of T cell responses to AZD1222 COVID-19 vaccine. Study findings and constraints: A mostly white British donor set with more females was recruited, and clonal diversity was possibly underestimated. After two AZD1222 doses, spike-specific TCR breadth and depth rose versus day 0. Among AZD1222 vaccinees, only five or six were seropositive at baseline.

With respect to this clone: The antigen remains unidentified.

Second-dose recipients at about 4 or about 12 weeks were treated as one pooled group. The data were produced by immunoSEQ multiplex PCR, yet TCRdb's version contains in-frame clones alone and is incomplete. The sample includes around 130,000 clones, about 88% seen only once; the top ten take 3% to 4%. V was clipped by 4 bases and J by 5 bases, with 10 bases between them. Per germline, CDR1 SGHDT and CDR2 YYEEEE. This CDR3 contains 12 residues. The rearrangement joins TRBV5-6 to TRBJ2-7, with no clear D. The sequence was collected from an adult who received the AZD1222 COVID-19 vaccine. The specimen was peripheral blood, collected 28 days after the second AZD1222 dose. The chain's CDR3 is CASSTLGDEQYF. CDR3 sequence (DNA): TGTGCCAGCAGCACGCTAGGCGACGAGCAGTACTTC.